This T cell receptor beta chain was captured in a study of T cells in Graves' hyperthyroidism and ophthalmopathy. It was RNA transcripts that yielded the amplified TCR beta CDR3 regions. HTBI primers were used for first-round RT-PCR of the TCR CDR3. TCRdb reprocessed the multiplex PCR reads with MiXCR, giving one entry per CDR3 protein. The profile covers over 650,000 distinct CDR3 sequences, with over 40% appearing a single time and less than 9.5% taken by the ten largest. This CDR3 has 12 residues. V shed 8 bases and J shed 4 bases, with 11 bases lying between them. Germline V CDR1 and CDR2: SGHTA, FQGNSA. Each diagnosis was grounded in clinical symptoms, serum thyroxine and TRAb, thyroid ultrasound, and orbital computed tomography.

The receptor was derived from an adult man with Graves' disease, either hyperthyroidism or ophthalmopathy (not recorded which). Sequenced sample: peripheral blood or thyroid tissue (not recorded which). The rearrangement uses TRBV7-2 and TRBJ2-5, with D maybe TRBD1 (6 bases). The CDR3 nucleotides read TGTGCCAGCGGGGGCTCCGGAGAGACCCAGTACTTC. It codes for CASGGSGETQYF.